This T cell receptor (beta chain) was found in a study of chemoradiotherapy in HPV16-positive cancers. Study in general: A couple of HPV16-positive patients' cells yielded candidate HPV-specific clones and common motifs.

Losses at the gene ends were 3 bases for V and 8 bases for J; bases not matched to a gene: 12. Germline CDR1 and CDR2: MNHEY and SMNVEV (reference sequence). The CDR3 runs to 16 residues. Comments on this clone: Its target is unknown.

Libraries were prepared by immunoSEQ multiplex PCR; TCRdb keeps only in-frame clonotypes and omits some of them. The sample holds approximately 12,000 clones, roughly 90% seen once. Broader study findings: Candidate HPV-specific clones and E7-related TCR motifs grew in tumor during treatment. In HPV16-positive patients, HPV-responsive T-cell expansion tracked better recurrence-free survival.

The sequenced sample was blood, obtained from a patient who underwent chemoradiotherapy. The clonotype comes from a human donor with HPV-associated anogenital cancer. The J gene is TRBJ2-1, the V gene TRBV27, with 8 nucleotides matching TRBD2. The CDR3 bases are TGTGCCAGCAGTTTTCGGAGCGGGGGATTGGTCGATGAGCAGTTCTTC. It yields the protein CASSFRSGGLVDEQFF.